This record concerns one T cell receptor (beta chain) sequence. These data are taken from a study of control samples from healthy donors and cancer patients. The CDR3 totals 17 residues. Trimming took 4 bases from V and 3 from J, leaving 19 bases between them. Germline-derived CDR1 and CDR2 are LGHNA and YSLEER. Profiling relied on immunoSEQ multiplex PCR, and the TCRdb table lists in-frame clones only, not all of them. The repertoire includes about 150,000 clones, 88% of them detected once, and about 1.8% sits in the top ten. This clonotype was sampled from a man younger than 35 in good health. Sequenced: blood. This sequence joins TRBV4-3 and TRBJ2-1; D perhaps matches TRBD2 (7 bases). For the CDR3, the DNA is TGCGCCAGCAGCCGACGACAGGCTAGCGGATACTACAATGAGCAGTTCTTC. Protein product: CASSRRQASGYYNEQFF.